This T cell receptor beta chain was identified during a study of T cells in Graves' hyperthyroidism and ophthalmopathy. TCR beta CDR3 sequences were amplified from RNA transcripts. HTBI primers drove first-round RT-PCR of the TCR CDR3. Via MiXCR, TCRdb re-called the multiplex PCR reads, giving one row per CDR3 protein. The sample includes more than 450,000 distinct CDR3 sequences, about 20% of them seen just once. Uncontrolled infection, other autoimmune disease, pregnancy and lactation each barred patients from inclusion. Diagnoses rested on clinical symptoms, serum thyroxine and TRAb, thyroid ultrasound and orbital computed tomography. CDR1 and CDR2 from the germline V gene are KGHSH and LQKENI. This CDR3 is built from 15 residues. Unmatched junction bases numbered 6, after V lost 3 bases and J lost 7 bases.

The chain recombines TRBV18 with TRBJ1-4, with 9 positions matching TRBD1. The source is a man between 35 and 55 years old with Graves' ophthalmopathy. The specimen sequenced was blood. The CDR3 region is CASSPPDRGGEKLFF. The CDR3 bases are TGTGCCAGCTCACCCCCCGACAGGGGGGGTGAAAAACTGTTTTTT.